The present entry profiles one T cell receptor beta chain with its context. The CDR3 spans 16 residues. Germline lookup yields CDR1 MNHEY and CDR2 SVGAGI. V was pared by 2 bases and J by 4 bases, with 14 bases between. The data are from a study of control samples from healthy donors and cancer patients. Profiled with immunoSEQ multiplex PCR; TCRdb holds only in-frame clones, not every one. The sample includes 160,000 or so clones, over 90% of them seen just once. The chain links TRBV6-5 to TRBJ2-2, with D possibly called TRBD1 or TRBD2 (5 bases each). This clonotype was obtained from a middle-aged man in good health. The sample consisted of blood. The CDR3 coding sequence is TGTGCCAGCAGTTACACCGGGACGGTCCTCACCGGGGAGCTGTTTTTT. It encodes CASSYTGTVLTGELFF.